The clone carrying this TCR beta chain came up many times. These data originate in a study of T cells in Graves' hyperthyroidism and ophthalmopathy. Amplified TCR beta CDR3 regions derived from RNA transcripts. The HTBI set primed first-round TCR CDR3 RT-PCR. TCRdb fed the multiplex PCR reads into MiXCR, producing one record per CDR3 protein. The data hold around 420,000 distinct CDR3 sequences, with approximately 14% observed a single time. Germline V gene sequence: CDR1 SNHLY, CDR2 FYNNEI. CDR3 length: 15 amino acids. Trimming stripped 3 bases from V and 8 bases from J, with 17 bases between. Graves' hyperthyroidism was deemed stable absent ophthalmopathy progression within 18 months.

This receptor was identified in a woman aged 18-29 years with Graves' hyperthyroidism. The J gene is TRBJ2-1, the V gene TRBV2, with D possibly matching TRBD2 (6 bases). The sequencing input was blood. The CDR3 sequence: CASSEAGGGSDEQFF. The DNA for the CDR3 is TGTGCCAGCAGTGAGGCAGGTGGGGGGAGCGATGAGCAGTTCTTC.